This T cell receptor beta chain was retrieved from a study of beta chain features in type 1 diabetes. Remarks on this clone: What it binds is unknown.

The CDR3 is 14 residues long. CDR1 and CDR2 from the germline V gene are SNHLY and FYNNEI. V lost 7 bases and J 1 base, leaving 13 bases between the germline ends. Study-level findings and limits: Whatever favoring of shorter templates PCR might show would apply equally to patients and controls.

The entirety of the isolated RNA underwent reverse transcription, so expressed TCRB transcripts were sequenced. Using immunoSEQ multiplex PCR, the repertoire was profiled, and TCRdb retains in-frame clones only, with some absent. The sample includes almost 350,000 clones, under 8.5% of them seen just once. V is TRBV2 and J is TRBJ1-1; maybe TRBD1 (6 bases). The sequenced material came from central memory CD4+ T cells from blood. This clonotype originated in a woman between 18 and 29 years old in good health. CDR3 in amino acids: CASIDGGRNTEAFF. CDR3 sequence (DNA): TGTGCCAGCATTGACGGGGGCCGGAACACTGAAGCTTTCTTT.